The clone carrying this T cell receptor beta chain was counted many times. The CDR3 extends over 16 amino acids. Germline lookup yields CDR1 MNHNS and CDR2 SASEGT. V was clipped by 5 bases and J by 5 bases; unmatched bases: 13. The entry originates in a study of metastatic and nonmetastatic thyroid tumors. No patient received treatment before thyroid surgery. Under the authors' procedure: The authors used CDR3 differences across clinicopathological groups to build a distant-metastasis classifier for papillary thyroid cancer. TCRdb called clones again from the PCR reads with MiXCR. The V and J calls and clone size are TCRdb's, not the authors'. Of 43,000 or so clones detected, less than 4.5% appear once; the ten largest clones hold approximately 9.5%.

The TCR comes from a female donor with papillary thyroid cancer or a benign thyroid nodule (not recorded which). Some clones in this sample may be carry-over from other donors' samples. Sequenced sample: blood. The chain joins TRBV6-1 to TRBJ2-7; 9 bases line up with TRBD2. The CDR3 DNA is TGTGCCAGCAGTAACATCTCCGGGACTAGCAGGAACGAGCAGTACTTC. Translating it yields CASSNISGTSRNEQYF.